The 19 T cell receptor beta chains below come from one sample, sequenced in a study of shared clonotypes between healthy human individuals. Using immunoSEQ multiplex PCR, the repertoire was profiled, and TCRdb retains in-frame clones only, with some absent. The sample carries over a million clones, nearly 99% recorded once. Sample: naive CD4+ T cells sorted from blood. The subset was: CD45RA+ positively selected. Every receptor here comes from a man in his thirties or forties in good health.

This rearrangement joins TRBV29-1 to TRBJ2-3; D possibly matches TRBD1 or TRBD2 (5 bases each). V lost 3 bases and J 6 bases, leaving 7 bases between the germline ends. Germline V gene lookup returns CDR1 SQVTM and CDR2 ANQGSEA. The CDR3 sequence is 11 residues long. The CDR3 reads CSVDWGDTQYF. The CDR3 DNA follows: TGCAGCGTTGATTGGGGGGATACGCAGTATTTT.

The chain links TRBV6-5 to TRBJ1-4, with no clear D. Germline assignment: CDR1 MNHEY and CDR2 SVGAGI. V was clipped by 4 bases and J by 2 bases, with 8 bases between them. The CDR3 runs 14 residues. The CDR3 nucleotides read TGTGCCAGCAGTTGGGGAATGACTAATGAAAAACTGTTTTTT. It yields the protein CASSWGMTNEKLFF.

This clone appeared once. The chain recombines TRBV5-4 with TRBJ2-5, with D maybe TRBD2 (6 bases). This CDR3 is built from 15 residues. V gave up 4 bases and J gave up 5 bases, with 18 bases separating them. Looked up from germline, CDR1 is SGHNT and CDR2 is YYREEE (reference sequence). The CDR3 loop reads CASSERHQGGETQYF. For the CDR3, the DNA is TGTGCCAGCAGCGAAAGACACCAAGGAGGGGAGACCCAGTACTTC.

The gene calls are TRBV18 and TRBJ2-6; TRBD2 aligns across 7 bases. There are 17 residues in the CDR3. V was clipped by 3 bases and J by 7 bases; unmatched bases: 12. Per germline, CDR1 KGHSH and CDR2 LQKENI. The chain's CDR3 is CASSPLPSGEGANVLTF. CDR3 DNA: TGTGCCAGCTCACCGCTACCATCGGGGGAGGGAGCCAACGTCCTGACTTTC.

The chain links TRBV29-1 to TRBJ2-4, with D hard to call. With 4 bases removed from V and 0 bases from J, the gap between germline ends came to 4 bases. The CDR3 contains 12 residues. Germline lookup yields CDR1 SQVTM and CDR2 ANQGSEA. CDR3 DNA: TGCAGCGTTGCCATAGCCAAAAACATTCAGTACTTC. This encodes CSVAIAKNIQYF.

This chain joins TRBV9 and TRBJ2-1; tentatively, D is TRBD1 or TRBD2 (7 bases each). V lost 4 bases, J lost 8 bases, and 16 bases lay in between. CDR1 and CDR2 from the germline V gene are SGDLS and YYNGEE. CDR3 length: 14 amino acids. This CDR3 reads CASSPGGGGHEQFF. The CDR3 nucleotides are TGTGCCAGCAGCCCAGGGGGGGGTGGCCATGAGCAGTTCTTC.

This sequence joins TRBV7-9 and TRBJ2-7; D is undetermined. CDR3 length: 15 residues. CDR1 is SEHNR and CDR2 is FQNEAQ in the germline V gene (reference sequence). V was clipped by 6 bases and J by 0 bases, with 15 bases between them. CDR3 nucleotides: TGTGCCAGCAGTCCAACCCGGACGGTCTCCTACGAGCAGTACTTC. Translated: CASSPTRTVSYEQYF.

The chain couples TRBV9 to TRBJ2-3, with TRBD1 as a possible D gene (5 bases). The CDR3 length is 15 residues. Per germline, CDR1 SGDLS and CDR2 YYNGEE. The ends were cut back, 1 base at V and 0 bases at J, with 9 bases in the middle. The DNA of the CDR3 is TGTGCCAGCAGCGTAATGCAGGGAAGCACAGATACGCAGTATTTT. It is translated as CASSVMQGSTDTQYF.

The chain carries TRBV14 and TRBJ2-7; D unclear. Germline V CDR1 and CDR2: SGHDN, FVKESK. The CDR3 covers 15 residues. The V end was cut by 0 bases, the J end by 0 bases, with 9 bases between. CDR3 amino acids: CASSQDTVGSYEQYF. The CDR3 coding sequence is TGTGCCAGCAGCCAAGATACAGTCGGCTCCTACGAGCAGTACTTC. The full variable domain, completed using reference TRBV14 and TRBJ2-7, is EAGVTQFPSHSVIEKGQTVTLRCDPISGHDNLYWYRRVMGKEIKFLLHFVKESKQDESGMPNNRFLAERTGGTYSTLKVQPAELEDSGVYFCASSQDTVGSYEQYFGPGTRLTVT.

The J gene is TRBJ2-1, the V gene TRBV28, with D perhaps matching TRBD2 (5 bases). Germline CDR1 reads MDHEN; CDR2 reads SYDVKM. There are 12 residues in the CDR3. The ends were cut back, 3 bases at V and 12 bases at J, with 12 bases in the middle. The CDR3 sequence is CASSLFAGRQFF. For the CDR3, the DNA is TGTGCCAGCAGTTTGTTTGCGGGTAGGCAGTTCTTC.

The chain has TRBV4-3 and TRBJ2-1, with 9 bases lining up with TRBD2. Per germline, CDR1 LGHNA and CDR2 YSLEER. The CDR3 is made up of 17 amino acids. The V gene end was trimmed by 2 bases and the J gene end by 2 bases; junction bases not matched to a gene: 7. The CDR3 nucleotides read TGCGCCAGCAGCCAATTCAGCGGGAGGAATACCTACAATGAGCAGTTCTTC. Translated, it gives CASSQFSGRNTYNEQFF.

The V gene is TRBV19, the J gene TRBJ2-1, with D perhaps TRBD1 or TRBD2 (5 bases each). CDR1 and CDR2 from the germline V gene are LNHDA and SQIVND (reference sequence). CDR3 size: 15 residues. Trimming removed 5 bases from V and 4 bases from J, with 15 bases in between. The CDR3 nucleotides are TGTGCCAGTAGTGGGACCGGCGGACTGTACAATGAGCAGTTCTTC. Its translation: CASSGTGGLYNEQFF.

This clone was picked up one time. The chain recombines TRBV10-1 with TRBJ2-3, with TRBD1 identical over 9 bases. The junction had 18 bases not matched to a gene; V was cut back by 6 bases and J by 8 bases. The CDR3 covers 17 residues. Germline V CDR1 and CDR2: WNHNN, SYGVQD (reference sequence). The CDR3 reads CASRLGQGNYLGGTQYF. The CDR3, as DNA: TGCGCCAGCAGATTGGGACAGGGCAACTACCTAGGCGGTACGCAGTATTTT.

The V call is TRBV7-9, the J call TRBJ1-3, with D perhaps matching TRBD1 (6 bases). The CDR3 consists of 17 residues. V lost 2 bases, J lost 1 base, and 15 bases lay in between. Germline lookup yields CDR1 SEHNR and CDR2 FQNEAQ (reference sequence). The CDR3 region is CASSLSLGAHSGNTIYF. The CDR3 DNA reads TGTGCCAGCAGCTTATCCCTGGGGGCGCATTCTGGAAACACCATATATTTT.

This clone appeared a single time. The genes are TRBV5-1 and TRBJ2-1, with TRBD2 matching 8 bases. The CDR3 has 13 residues. CDR1 is SGHRS and CDR2 is YFSETQ in the germline V gene. V lost 4 bases, J lost 7 bases, and 4 bases stayed unmatched. The CDR3 DNA reads TGCGCCAGCAGCCGCGGGGGGCGGAATGAGCAGTTCTTC. It encodes CASSRGGRNEQFF.

This chain links TRBV28 with TRBJ1-5; TRBD1 aligns across 8 bases. CDR1 and CDR2 (germline): MDHEN, SYDVKM. The CDR3 covers 17 residues. Trimming at V came to 0 bases and at J to 2 bases, leaving 6 bases not matched to a gene. CDR3 DNA: TGTGCCAGCAGTTTATGGTCTGCAGGGGGCGGCAATCAGCCCCAGCATTTT. Protein: CASSLWSAGGGNQPQHF.

This chain joins TRBV7-9 and TRBJ1-2, with TRBD1 as a possible D gene (5 bases). Germline values: CDR1 SEHNR, CDR2 FQNEAQ (reference sequence). V was shortened by 5 bases and J by 6 bases, with 16 bases between the two germline ends. This CDR3 has 14 amino acids. The CDR3 sequence is CASSATGTAHGYTF. The CDR3 DNA follows: TGTGCCAGCAGCGCTACGGGGACCGCTCATGGCTACACCTTC.

With respect to this clone: The sample contains more than one DNA sequence encoding this CDR3. The chain has TRBV5-4 and TRBJ2-4; 7 nucleotides match TRBD1. The germline gives CDR1 SGHNT, CDR2 YYREEE (reference sequence). This CDR3 spans 14 amino acids. V was pared by 0 bases and J by 6 bases, with 3 bases of the junction left unmatched. This CDR3 reads CASSLGQGRNIQYF. The CDR3 DNA reads as TGTGCCAGCAGCTTGGGACAGGGCAGAAACATTCAGTACTTC.

V gene TRBV7-2 combines with J gene TRBJ2-6; no clear D gene. The germline V and J ends were trimmed by 2 bases and 4 bases, with 12 bases remaining between them. Germline loops: CDR1 SGHTA, CDR2 FQGNSA. The CDR3 has 16 residues. The CDR3 loop reads CASSLYTGGGANVLTF. CDR3 DNA sequence: TGTGCCAGCAGCTTATATACGGGTGGAGGGGCCAACGTCCTGACTTTC.